This T cell receptor (beta chain) was captured by sequencing in a study of Ad26.COV2.S vaccination and SARS-CoV-2 variants. Looking at the study overall: Enrolled in COV1001, the donor was in the Ad26.COV2.S trial arm, which received the vaccine. In the study, Ad26.COV2.S was injected intramuscularly once, or twice 56 days apart. Regarding the study as a whole: The authors reported substantial breadth in spike-specific CD8+ and CD4+ T cell responses after vaccination.

This clone is a singleton in its sample. Antigen: not known. Assay: immunoSEQ multiplex PCR; the TCRdb copy retains only in-frame clones and omits some. The table includes about 480,000 clones, approximately 88% detected once. Described treatment: some 20 received Ad26.COV2.S at low or high dose, single or two shots; 5 received placebo; per-sample allocation not given. Sampling was performed 63 days after the first vaccine or placebo injection. In Boston, an adult donor aged 18-55 years took part. V lost 6 bases to trimming and J lost 4 bases, with 17 bases between them. Germline V CDR1 and CDR2: SGHAT, FQNNGV. The length of the CDR3 is 15 residues.

The TCR sequence derives from a person between 18 and 60 years old who received the Ad26.COV2.S COVID-19 vaccine or a placebo. The V gene is TRBV11-2, the J gene TRBJ2-3; D might be TRBD2 (5 bases). The sequencing used peripheral blood, collected in a trial of Ad26.COV2.S vaccine versus placebo. DNA of the CDR3: TGTGCCAGCAGTGGACTTGCTTCGGTACCAGATACGCAGTATTTT. It translates to CASSGLASVPDTQYF.